This TCR beta chain is from a study of control samples from healthy donors and cancer patients. This CDR3 contains 14 residues. The germline V gene encodes CDR1 SGHRS and CDR2 YFSETQ. The ends were cut back, 4 bases at V and 0 bases at J, with 11 bases in the middle. Sequencing was performed with immunoSEQ multiplex PCR; in TCRdb, only in-frame clones are kept and a portion is missing. The sample consists of 120,000 or so clones, about 92% of them appearing once. This clone was seen only once. The TCR was taken from a man aged 45-65 years with head and neck cancer. The chain joins TRBV5-1 to TRBJ2-7, with D possibly TRBD1 on 5 matching bases. Material: PBMCs. DNA for the CDR3: TGCGCCAGCAGCACAGGACCGAGCTCCTACGAGCAGTACTTC. Protein: CASSTGPSSYEQYF.